This is a list of T cell receptor beta chains from one sample in a study of identical twins. TCRdb reanalysed the 5' RACE reads using MiXCR and keeps one entry per CDR3 protein. The repertoire holds 1.5 million to 2 million distinct CDR3 sequences, with roughly a third as singletons. The material sequenced was cord blood. The receptors were sampled from a newborn girl in good health. Each CDR3 is given with its conserved first and last residue. The order of the fields is CDR3 protein, CDR3 DNA, D gene, V gene, J gene, clone size. D genes are given only for firm matches. Not all rows give a size; the values are once, few, many and, for expanded clones, a class.

cdr3_aa: CASSQMPPGDEQYF; cdr3_nt: TGTGCCAGCAGCCAAATGCCGCCAGGGGACGAGCAGTACTTC; d_call: NA; v_call: TRBV3-1; j_call: TRBJ2-7; clone_size: NA
cdr3_aa: CASSPVRSSYNEQFF; cdr3_nt: TGTGCCAGCAGCCCCGTCAGGAGCTCCTACAATGAGCAGTTCTTC; d_call: NA; v_call: TRBV12-3/TRBV12-4; j_call: TRBJ2-1; clone_size: few
cdr3_aa: CASSPGAGVGTDTQYF; cdr3_nt: TGTGCCAGCAGTCCGGGAGCGGGAGTGGGCACAGATACGCAGTATTTT; d_call: TRBD2; v_call: TRBV6-1; j_call: TRBJ2-3; clone_size: NA
cdr3_aa: CASSPQGRNEQFF; cdr3_nt: TGTGCCAGCAGCCCGCAGGGCCGCAATGAGCAGTTCTTC; d_call: NA; v_call: TRBV12-3/TRBV12-4; j_call: TRBJ2-1; clone_size: few
cdr3_aa: CTSSRAFTDTQYF; cdr3_nt: TGTACCAGCAGCCGAGCTTTCACAGATACGCAGTATTTT; d_call: NA; v_call: TRBV3-1; j_call: TRBJ2-3; clone_size: NA
cdr3_aa: CASSQPDRATNEKLFF; cdr3_nt: TGCGCCAGCAGCCAGCCAGACAGGGCAACTAATGAAAAACTGTTTTTT; d_call: TRBD1; v_call: TRBV4-1; j_call: TRBJ1-4; clone_size: few
cdr3_aa: CASRTGQGADGYTF; cdr3_nt: TGTGCCAGCAGGACGGGACAGGGGGCGGATGGCTACACCTTC; d_call: TRBD1; v_call: TRBV12-3/TRBV12-4; j_call: TRBJ1-2; clone_size: few
cdr3_aa: CASSSQGGPNEKLFF; cdr3_nt: TGTGCCAGCAGTTCGCAGGGGGGCCCTAATGAAAAACTGTTTTTT; d_call: TRBD1; v_call: TRBV6-6; j_call: TRBJ1-4; clone_size: few
cdr3_aa: CASRQRYWQQYNEQFF; cdr3_nt: TGTGCCAGCAGGCAAAGGTACTGGCAACAGTACAATGAGCAGTTCTTC; d_call: NA; v_call: TRBV27; j_call: TRBJ2-1; clone_size: NA
cdr3_aa: CASSVEINSPLHF; cdr3_nt: TGTGCCAGCAGCGTCGAGATTAATTCACCCCTCCACTTT; d_call: NA; v_call: TRBV9; j_call: TRBJ1-6; clone_size: few
cdr3_aa: CSARDNSPLHF; cdr3_nt: TGCAGTGCTAGAGATAATTCACCCCTCCACTTT; d_call: NA; v_call: TRBV20-1; j_call: TRBJ1-6; clone_size: many
cdr3_aa: CASRGPRDRYNEQFF; cdr3_nt: TGTGCCAGCAGGGGGCCTCGGGACAGATACAATGAGCAGTTCTTC; d_call: TRBD1; v_call: TRBV2; j_call: TRBJ2-1; clone_size: few
cdr3_aa: CASSQELAGDLYEQYF; cdr3_nt: TGTGCCAGCAGCCAGGAACTAGCGGGGGACCTCTACGAGCAGTACTTC; d_call: TRBD2; v_call: TRBV3-1; j_call: TRBJ2-7; clone_size: few
cdr3_aa: CASSVNGATNEKLFF; cdr3_nt: TGTGCCAGCAGTGTGAACGGTGCAACTAATGAAAAACTGTTTTTT; d_call: NA; v_call: TRBV25-1; j_call: TRBJ1-4; clone_size: few
cdr3_aa: CSARDPRGWRDEQYF; cdr3_nt: TGCAGTGCTAGAGATCCCCGAGGCTGGAGGGACGAGCAGTACTTC; d_call: NA; v_call: TRBV20-1; j_call: TRBJ2-7; clone_size: NA
cdr3_aa: CAISESIAGGQSDTQYF; cdr3_nt: TGTGCCATCAGTGAGTCAATAGCGGGGGGGCAATCAGATACGCAGTATTTT; d_call: TRBD2; v_call: TRBV10-3; j_call: TRBJ2-3; clone_size: NA
cdr3_aa: CAISESKDHEQYF; cdr3_nt: TGTGCCATCAGTGAGTCGAAAGACCACGAGCAGTACTTC; d_call: NA; v_call: TRBV10-3; j_call: TRBJ2-7; clone_size: many
cdr3_aa: CSARATKVAGGFYNEQFF; cdr3_nt: TGCAGTGCTAGAGCCACAAAGGTAGCGGGAGGCTTCTACAATGAGCAGTTCTTC; d_call: TRBD2; v_call: TRBV20-1; j_call: TRBJ2-1; clone_size: NA
cdr3_aa: CASRSTSGNEQYF; cdr3_nt: TGTGCCAGCAGGTCGACTAGCGGCAATGAGCAGTACTTC; d_call: TRBD2; v_call: TRBV6-1; j_call: TRBJ2-7; clone_size: NA
cdr3_aa: CASGLAGASYEQYF; cdr3_nt: TGTGCCAGCGGACTAGCGGGAGCCTCCTACGAGCAGTACTTC; d_call: TRBD2; v_call: TRBV2; j_call: TRBJ2-7; clone_size: NA
cdr3_aa: CASSPHLAAADTQYF; cdr3_nt: TGTGCCAGCAGCCCCCACCTGGCAGCAGCAGATACGCAGTATTTT; d_call: NA; v_call: TRBV12-3/TRBV12-4; j_call: TRBJ2-3; clone_size: NA
cdr3_aa: CASSELGGHVNNEQFF; cdr3_nt: TGTGCCAGCAGTGAATTAGGCGGGCACGTTAACAATGAGCAGTTCTTC; d_call: NA; v_call: TRBV6-1; j_call: TRBJ2-1; clone_size: NA
cdr3_aa: CASSLRTGAQNGYTF; cdr3_nt: TGCGCCAGCAGCCTACGGACAGGGGCGCAGAATGGCTACACCTTC; d_call: TRBD1; v_call: TRBV5-1; j_call: TRBJ1-2; clone_size: NA
cdr3_aa: CASSLLDGFRGADTQYF; cdr3_nt: TGTGCCAGCAGTTTGCTCGACGGGTTCAGGGGAGCAGATACGCAGTATTTT; d_call: NA; v_call: TRBV28; j_call: TRBJ2-3; clone_size: once
cdr3_aa: CASSLLPTSSYEQYF; cdr3_nt: TGTGCCAGCAGCTTGTTGCCGACGAGCTCCTACGAGCAGTACTTC; d_call: NA; v_call: TRBV5-6; j_call: TRBJ2-7; clone_size: NA
cdr3_aa: CASSETKVTYEQYF; cdr3_nt: TGTGCCAGCAGTGAAACCAAGGTTACCTACGAGCAGTACTTC; d_call: NA; v_call: TRBV2; j_call: TRBJ2-7; clone_size: NA
cdr3_aa: CAISERQVGLDTQYF; cdr3_nt: TGTGCCATCAGTGAGAGGCAGGTCGGTTTGGATACGCAGTATTTT; d_call: NA; v_call: TRBV10-3; j_call: TRBJ2-3; clone_size: many
cdr3_aa: CASSLWARAVNTGELFF; cdr3_nt: TGTGCCAGCAGTTTATGGGCCAGGGCTGTGAACACCGGGGAGCTGTTTTTT; d_call: NA; v_call: TRBV27; j_call: TRBJ2-2; clone_size: NA
cdr3_aa: CATSYNEQFF; cdr3_nt: TGTGCCACCTCCTACAATGAGCAGTTCTTC; d_call: NA; v_call: TRBV28; j_call: TRBJ2-1; clone_size: many